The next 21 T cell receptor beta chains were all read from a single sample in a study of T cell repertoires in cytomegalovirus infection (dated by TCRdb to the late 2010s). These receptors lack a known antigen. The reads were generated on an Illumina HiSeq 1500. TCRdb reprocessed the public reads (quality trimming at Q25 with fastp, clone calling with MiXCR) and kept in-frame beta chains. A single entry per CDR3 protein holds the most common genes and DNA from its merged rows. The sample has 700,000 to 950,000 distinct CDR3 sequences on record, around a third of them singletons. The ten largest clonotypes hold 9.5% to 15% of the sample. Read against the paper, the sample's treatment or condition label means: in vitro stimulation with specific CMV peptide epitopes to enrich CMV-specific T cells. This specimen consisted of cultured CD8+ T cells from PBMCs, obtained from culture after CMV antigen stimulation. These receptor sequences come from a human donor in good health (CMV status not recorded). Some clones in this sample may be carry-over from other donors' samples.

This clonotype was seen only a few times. The CDR3 DNA follows: TGTGCCAGCAGCTTGGGTCGGGGGGGAGAGACCCAGTACTTC. Its translation is CASSLGRGGETQYF. The chain couples TRBV7-8 to TRBJ2-5; TRBD2 agrees at 8 bases. CDR3 length equals 14 residues. V lost 3 bases to trimming and J lost 4 bases; unmatched junction nucleotides: 4. The germline CDR1 and CDR2 sequences are SGHVS and FQNEAQ.

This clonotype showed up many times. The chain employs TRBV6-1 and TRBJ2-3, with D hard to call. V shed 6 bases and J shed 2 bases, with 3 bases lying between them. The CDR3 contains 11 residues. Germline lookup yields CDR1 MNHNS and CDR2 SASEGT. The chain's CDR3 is CASRDTDTQYF. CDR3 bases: TGTGCCAGCAGGGACACAGATACGCAGTATTTT.

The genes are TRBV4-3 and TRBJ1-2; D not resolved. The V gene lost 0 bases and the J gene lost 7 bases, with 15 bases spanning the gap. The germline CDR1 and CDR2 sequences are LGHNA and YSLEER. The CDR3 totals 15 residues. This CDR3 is CASSQDLNPVGGYTF. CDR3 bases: TGCGCCAGCAGCCAAGATCTTAACCCCGTTGGTGGCTACACCTTC.

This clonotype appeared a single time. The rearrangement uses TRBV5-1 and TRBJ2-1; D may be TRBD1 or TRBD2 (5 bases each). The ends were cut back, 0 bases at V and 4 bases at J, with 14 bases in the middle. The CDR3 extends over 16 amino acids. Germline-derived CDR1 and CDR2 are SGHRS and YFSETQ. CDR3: CASSLEGLASYNEQFF. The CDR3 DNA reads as TGCGCCAGCAGCTTGGAGGGGCTAGCTTCTTACAATGAGCAGTTCTTC.

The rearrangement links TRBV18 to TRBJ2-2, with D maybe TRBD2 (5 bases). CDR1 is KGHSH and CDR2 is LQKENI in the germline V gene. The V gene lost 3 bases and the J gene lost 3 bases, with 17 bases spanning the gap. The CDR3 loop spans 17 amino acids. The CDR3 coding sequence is TGTGCCAGCTCACCTACGGCCGCAGCGGTGGACACCGGGGAGCTGTTTTTT. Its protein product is CASSPTAAAVDTGELFF.

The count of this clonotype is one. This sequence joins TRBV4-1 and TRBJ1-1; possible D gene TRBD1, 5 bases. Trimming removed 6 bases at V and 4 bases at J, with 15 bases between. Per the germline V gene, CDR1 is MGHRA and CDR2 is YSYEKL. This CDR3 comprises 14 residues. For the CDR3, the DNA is TGCGCCAGCAGTTTTGGCAGGGAGGGCACTGAAGCTTTCTTT. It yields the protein CASSFGREGTEAFF.

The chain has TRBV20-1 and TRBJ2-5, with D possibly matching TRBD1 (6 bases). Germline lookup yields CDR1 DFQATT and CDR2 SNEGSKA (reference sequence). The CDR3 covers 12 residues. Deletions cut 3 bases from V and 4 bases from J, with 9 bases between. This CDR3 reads CSASSRGETQYF. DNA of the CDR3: TGCAGTGCTAGCTCCAGGGGAGAGACCCAGTACTTC.

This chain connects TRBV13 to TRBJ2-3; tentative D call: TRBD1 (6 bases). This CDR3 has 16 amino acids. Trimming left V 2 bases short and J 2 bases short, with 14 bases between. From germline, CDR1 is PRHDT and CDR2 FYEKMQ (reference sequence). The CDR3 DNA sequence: TGTGCCAGCAGCTTACGGACAGATCGTAACACAGATACGCAGTATTTT. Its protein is CASSLRTDRNTDTQYF. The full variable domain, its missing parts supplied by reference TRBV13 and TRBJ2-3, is AAGVIQSPRHLIKEKRETATLKCYPIPRHDTVYWYQQGPGQDPQFLISFYEKMQSDKGSIPDRFSAQQFSDYHSELNMSSLELGDSALYFCASSLRTDRNTDTQYFGPGTRLTVL.

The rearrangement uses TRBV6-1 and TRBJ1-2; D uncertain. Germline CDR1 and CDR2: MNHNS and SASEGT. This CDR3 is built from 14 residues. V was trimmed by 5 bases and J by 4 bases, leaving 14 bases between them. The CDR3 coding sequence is TGTGCCAGCAGTATCCCGGCCAGAGGCTATGGCTACACCTTC. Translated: CASSIPARGYGYTF.

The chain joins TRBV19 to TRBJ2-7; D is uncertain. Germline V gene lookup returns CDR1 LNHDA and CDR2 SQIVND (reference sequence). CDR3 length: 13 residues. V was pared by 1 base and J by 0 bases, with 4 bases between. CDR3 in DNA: TGTGCCAGTAGTATAGCAGTCTCCTACGAGCAGTACGTC. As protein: CASSIAVSYEQYV.

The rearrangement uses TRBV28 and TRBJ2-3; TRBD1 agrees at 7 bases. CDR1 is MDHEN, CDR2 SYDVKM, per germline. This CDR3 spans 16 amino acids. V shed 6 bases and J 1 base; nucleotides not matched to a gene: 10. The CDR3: CASRVTGARGTDTQYF. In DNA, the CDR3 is TGTGCCAGCAGGGTAACAGGGGCCCGAGGCACAGATACGCAGTATTTT.

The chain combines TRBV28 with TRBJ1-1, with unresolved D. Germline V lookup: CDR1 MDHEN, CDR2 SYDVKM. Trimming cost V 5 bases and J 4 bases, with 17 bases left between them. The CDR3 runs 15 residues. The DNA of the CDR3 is TGTGCCAGCAGTCTGGGAGCTATCATGGGCACTGAAGCTTTCTTT. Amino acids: CASSLGAIMGTEAFF.

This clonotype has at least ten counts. Written as DNA, the CDR3 is TGTGCCAGCAGTTTTGTGGCAGGGAGGGCCGGGGAGCTGTTTTTT. Its translation: CASSFVAGRAGELFF. The V gene is TRBV12-3 or TRBV12-4, the J gene TRBJ2-2, with 7 bases lining up with TRBD2. The CDR3 consists of 15 residues. The trim removed 3 bases at V and 6 bases at J, leaving 7 bases unmatched.

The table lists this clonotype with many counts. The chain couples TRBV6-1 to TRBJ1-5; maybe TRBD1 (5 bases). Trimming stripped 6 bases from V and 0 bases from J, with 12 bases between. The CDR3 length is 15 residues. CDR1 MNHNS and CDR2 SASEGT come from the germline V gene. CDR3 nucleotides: TGTGCCAGCAGCCCGACAGTTTATAGCAATCAGCCCCAGCATTTT. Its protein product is CASSPTVYSNQPQHF.

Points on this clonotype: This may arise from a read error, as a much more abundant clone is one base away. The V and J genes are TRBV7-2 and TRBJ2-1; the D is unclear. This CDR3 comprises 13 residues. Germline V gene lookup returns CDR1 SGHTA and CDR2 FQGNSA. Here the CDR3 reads CASRLALQKEQFF. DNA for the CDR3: TGTGCCAGCAGATTAGCCCTCCAGAAGGAGCAGTTCTTC.

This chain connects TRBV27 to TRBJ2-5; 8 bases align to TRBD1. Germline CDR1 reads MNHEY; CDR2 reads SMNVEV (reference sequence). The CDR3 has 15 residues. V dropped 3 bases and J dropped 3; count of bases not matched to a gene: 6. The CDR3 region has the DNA TGTGCCAGCAGTTTTCTGGGACAGGCCAAAGAGACCCAGTACTTC. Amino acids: CASSFLGQAKETQYF.

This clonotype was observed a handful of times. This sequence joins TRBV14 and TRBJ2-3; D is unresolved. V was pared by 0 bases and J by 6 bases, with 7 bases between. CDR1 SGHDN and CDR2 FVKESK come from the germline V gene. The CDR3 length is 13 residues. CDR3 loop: CASSQDLVDTQYF. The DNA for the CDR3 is TGTGCCAGCAGCCAAGATCTAGTGGATACGCAGTATTTT.

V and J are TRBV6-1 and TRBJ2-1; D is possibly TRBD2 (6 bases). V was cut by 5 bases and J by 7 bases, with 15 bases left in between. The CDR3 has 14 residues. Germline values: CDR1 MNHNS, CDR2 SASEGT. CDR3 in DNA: TGTGCCAGCAGTTGGGGCCGGACTACAAATGAGCAGTTCTTC. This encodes CASSWGRTTNEQFF.

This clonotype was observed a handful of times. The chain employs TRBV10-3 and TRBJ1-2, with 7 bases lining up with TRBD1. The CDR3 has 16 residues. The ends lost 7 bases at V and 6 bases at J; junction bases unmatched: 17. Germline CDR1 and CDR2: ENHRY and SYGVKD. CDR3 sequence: CAITTFQQGLQNGYTF. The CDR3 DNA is TGTGCCATCACCACCTTTCAACAGGGGCTCCAGAATGGCTACACCTTC.

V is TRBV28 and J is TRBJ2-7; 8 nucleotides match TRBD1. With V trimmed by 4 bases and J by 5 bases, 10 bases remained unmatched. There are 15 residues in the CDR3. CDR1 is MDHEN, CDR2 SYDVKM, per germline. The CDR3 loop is CASSSPGGLRHEQYV. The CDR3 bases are TGTGCCAGCAGTTCTCCAGGGGGCTTACGGCACGAGCAGTACGTC.

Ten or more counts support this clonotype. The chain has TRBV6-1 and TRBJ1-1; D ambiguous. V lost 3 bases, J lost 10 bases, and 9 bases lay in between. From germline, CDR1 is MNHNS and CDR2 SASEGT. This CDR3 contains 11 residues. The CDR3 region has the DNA TGTGCCAGCAGTGAGACCGGGGTAGCTTTCTTT. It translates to CASSETGVAFF.